The rows below give T cell receptor beta chains drawn from one sample of a study of cytomegalovirus exposure and HLA in healthy donors. Clones were sequenced by immunoSEQ multiplex PCR, and TCRdb holds only the in-frame ones, with some missing. In the table there are around 150,000 clones, approximately 90% of which are singletons. The sample consisted of PBMCs. These receptors all stem from a woman aged 30 to 39 in good health and CMV-seronegative. The CDR3 runs from the conserved cysteine through the conserved F or W. D genes are given only for firm matches. Only part of the rows carry a size: once, few, many, or a class if the clone is expanded.

CDR3 DNA,CDR3 protein,D gene,J gene,V gene,clone size
TGCAGTGCTAGAGATATAGAAAAACTGTTTTTT,CSARDIEKLFF,-,TRBJ1-4,TRBV20-1,-
TGCGCCAGCAGCCAAGATCTCGGGTGGGAGTATGGCTACACCTTC,CASSQDLGWEYGYTF,-,TRBJ1-2,TRBV4-3,-
TGTGCCAGCAGTGACCAAGGGGCCCCGAGGACTGAAGCTTTCTTT,CASSDQGAPRTEAFF,-,TRBJ1-1,TRBV6-1,many
TGTGCCAGCAGTTCCTTGGGACAGGGGAACACCGGGGAGCTGTTTTTT,CASSSLGQGNTGELFF,TRBD1,TRBJ2-2,TRBV28,-
TGCGCCAGCAGCCAAGTAGGGACTAGCGGGGAATACGAGCAGTACTTC,CASSQVGTSGEYEQYF,TRBD2,TRBJ2-7,TRBV4-1,-
TGTGCCAGCGCTTCGGGTCGGTTATTAGGCACAGATACGCAGTATTTT,CASASGRLLGTDTQYF,-,TRBJ2-3,TRBV2,-
TGTGCCAGCAGTGGCCAGGGGCGAGACATTCAGTACTTC,CASSGQGRDIQYF,-,TRBJ2-4,TRBV6-1,-
TGTGCCAGCAGCAGTCGGGGACAAGCACAAGAGACCCAGTACTTC,CASSSRGQAQETQYF,-,TRBJ2-5,TRBV7-9,-
TGTGCCAGTAGCCACCTCCCGGGACAACGCTACGAGCAGTACTTC,CASSHLPGQRYEQYF,-,TRBJ2-7,TRBV19,-
TGTGCCAGCAGGCGCAACACCGGGGAGCTGTTTTTT,CASRRNTGELFF,-,TRBJ2-2,TRBV28,-
TGCGCCAGCAGCTTGGAAGTCCCAGGCCCCTATAATTCACCCCTCCACTTT,CASSLEVPGPYNSPLHF,-,TRBJ1-6,TRBV5-1,-
TGCGCCAGCAGGGAACGAGAGGTAACCTTTGGCTATGGCTACACCTTC,CASREREVTFGYGYTF,-,TRBJ1-2,TRBV5-1,-
TGCGCCAGCAGCTTCGGACAGGCCAGATACGAGCAGTACTTC,CASSFGQARYEQYF,TRBD1,TRBJ2-7,TRBV7-2,once
TGTGCCAGCCGAGGGGACTTTAGCAATCAGCCCCAGCATTTT,CASRGDFSNQPQHF,-,TRBJ1-5,TRBV18,-
TGTGCCAGTAGCCTAGGGACAGGGGCGCGGAATTCACCCCTCCACTTT,CASSLGTGARNSPLHF,TRBD1,TRBJ1-6,TRBV19,-
TGTGCCAGCAGTTTAGCAGGGGGCGTCTATGGCTACACCTTC,CASSLAGGVYGYTF,TRBD1,TRBJ1-2,TRBV27,-
TGCGCCAGCAGCTCGGGGTACAATGAGCAGTTCTTC,CASSSGYNEQFF,-,TRBJ2-1,TRBV5-1,-
TGTGCCAGCAGTGAAGTGATCAGGAAGAAATCTGAAGCTTTCTTT,CASSEVIRKKSEAFF,-,TRBJ1-1,TRBV6-1,-
TGTGCCAGCAGCCTTCTGGGACAGGGGGTAGGGAATCAGCCCCAGCATTTT,CASSLLGQGVGNQPQHF,TRBD1,TRBJ1-5,TRBV7-2,-
TGTGCCAGTACCAGCGGGAGTCACAGTGAGCAGTTCTTC,CASTSGSHSEQFF,TRBD2,TRBJ2-1,TRBV19,-